What follows is one T cell receptor beta chain and its context. The CDR3 spans 16 residues. Trimming removed 1 base at V and 2 bases at J, with 9 bases between. In germline, CDR1 is MGHRA, CDR2 YSYEKL. This specimen comes from a study of blood T cells in healthy people across ages. Looking at the study overall: About one barcoded beta molecule per two T cells was the capture yield of template switching.

Primed by a sample-barcoded 5' primer and a J-beta primer mix, a second PCR proceeded for roughly 7 to 11 cycles. From the 5' RACE reads, TCRdb called clonotypes with MiXCR, one entry per CDR3 protein. The table has about 1.8 million distinct CDR3 sequences, 49% seen once. This sequence was found in a woman aged 40-49 years in good health. Sequencing input: blood. V is TRBV4-1 and J is TRBJ1-6; possibly TRBD1 for D (6 bases). The CDR3 nucleotides read TGCGCCAGCAGCCAAGGCCCAGGGGCCTATAATTCACCCCTCCACTTT. This sequence encodes CASSQGPGAYNSPLHF.